This T cell receptor (beta chain) was sequenced in a study of cytotoxic CD8 clonotypes in ibrutinib-treated CLL. Study-level background: Responses: around 24 partial, 2 complete; after median about 68 months, about 15 stayed remitted, 12 progressed. Productive templates per sample averaged roughly 230,000; productive rearrangements, more than 75,000.

About this clone itself: The antigen remains unidentified.

TCRdb's table, derived via immunoSEQ multiplex PCR, lists solely in-frame clones and lacks some. The table has approximately 25,000 clones, 55% to 70% seen once. Findings and caveats of the study: Starting clonality was above that of age-matched healthy donors and tracked circulating CD8+ T-cell counts. Whereas clonality rose at ibrutinib response, it declined toward baseline at progression.

This CDR3 is built from 14 residues. Trimming pared 0 bases from V and 12 bases from J, leaving 17 bases between. The germline V gene encodes CDR1 GTSNPN and CDR2 SVGIG (reference sequence). The receptor was isolated from a human donor with chronic lymphocytic leukemia. This chain links TRBV30 with TRBJ2-2; D possibly corresponds to TRBD1 (6 bases). Sequences were derived from PBMCs, sampled at disease progression, from a patient treated with ibrutinib. In DNA, the CDR3 is TGTGCCTGGAGTGTACAGGCGTCAGGGGCCCAGCTGTTTTTT. Translating it yields CAWSVQASGAQLFF.